One sample yielded the 9 T cell receptor beta chains listed below, sequenced in a study of T cell changes during pregnancy in multiple sclerosis. Assay used: immunoSEQ multiplex PCR; TCRdb lists only in-frame clones, some missing. The data show tens of thousands of clones, 80% to 95% seen once. The sequenced sample was CD4+ T cells from peripheral blood mononuclear cells, obtained in the second trimester of pregnancy. The receptors were gathered from a female donor with multiple sclerosis, enrolled in a pregnancy study.

This rearrangement joins TRBV27 to TRBJ2-4, with D perhaps matching TRBD2 (6 bases). Germline values: CDR1 MNHEY, CDR2 SMNVEV (reference sequence). The CDR3 runs to 15 residues. Trimming took off 8 bases at V and 0 bases at J, with 14 bases between the two ends. The CDR3 DNA is TGTGCCAGCGGGGAGGTCCCACTAGCCAAAAACATTCAGTACTTC. Translated, it gives CASGEVPLAKNIQYF.

The J gene is TRBJ1-1, the V gene TRBV6-5, with D possibly being TRBD1 (5 bases). The CDR3 is made up of 13 amino acids. Germline V lookup: CDR1 MNHEY, CDR2 SVGAGI. The V end was cut by 4 bases, the J end by 0 bases, with 6 bases between. CDR3 residues: CASSWTLNTEAFF. The CDR3 coding sequence is TGTGCCAGCAGTTGGACATTGAACACTGAAGCTTTCTTT.

As concerns this clone: The junction departs from the called germline gene at one end, perhaps through a read error. The CDR3 spells CASSLRVEELGF. The DNA for the CDR3 is TGTGCCAGCAGCTTACGCGTAGAGGAGCTGGGCTTC. The chain combines TRBV7-2 with TRBJ2-7, with unresolved D. This CDR3 region has 12 residues. Germline CDR1 and CDR2: SGHTA and FQGNSA.

V gene TRBV5-6 combines with J gene TRBJ1-2; 8 bases are a match to TRBD1. The CDR3 extends over 14 amino acids. V lost 3 bases, J lost 5 bases, and 6 bases stayed unmatched. The germline CDR1 and CDR2 sequences are SGHDT and YYEEEE. Here the CDR3 DNA reads TGTGCCAGCAGCTCCGGACAGGGCGGATATGGCTACACCTTC. It translates to CASSSGQGGYGYTF.

V usage is TRBV5-4 and J usage is TRBJ2-2; 11 bases line up with TRBD2. This CDR3 is built from 17 residues. CDR1 is SGHNT, CDR2 YYREEE, per germline (reference sequence). Trimming took 4 bases from V and 2 from J; bases not matched to a gene: 7. This CDR3 is CASSPVAGGQNTGELFF. The CDR3 bases are TGTGCCAGCAGCCCGGTAGCGGGGGGGCAAAACACCGGGGAGCTGTTTTTT.

The V and J genes are TRBV19 and TRBJ2-3; TRBD2 aligns across 16 bases. CDR1 is LNHDA and CDR2 is SQIVND in the germline V gene (reference sequence). The CDR3 covers 21 residues. With V trimmed by 1 base and J by 2 bases, 12 bases remained unmatched. The CDR3 DNA follows: TGTGCCAGTAGTATAGCCCGCCGGGGACTAGCGGGGGGGCCCTCCACAGATACGCAGTATTTT. It codes for CASSIARRGLAGGPSTDTQYF.

The chain uses TRBV6-5 and TRBJ2-3; 15 positions match TRBD2. CDR1 MNHEY and CDR2 SVGAGI come from the germline V gene. V shed 4 bases and J 6 bases; nucleotides not matched to a gene: 5. CDR3 length equals 16 residues. CDR3 residues: CASSLGLAGGGDTQYF. The CDR3 nucleotides read TGTGCCAGCAGTTTGGGACTAGCGGGAGGTGGGGATACGCAGTATTTT.

A few counts support this clone. The chain employs TRBV15 and TRBJ2-1; TRBD1 agrees at 8 bases. The CDR3 runs 18 residues. Trimming cost V 8 bases and J 0 bases; bases outside gene matches: 15. The germline CDR1 and CDR2 sequences are LNHNV and YYDKDF (reference sequence). The CDR3 here is CATSGGTGYPSSYNEQFF. The CDR3 bases are TGTGCCACCTCCGGAGGGACAGGATACCCGAGCTCCTACAATGAGCAGTTCTTC.

This clone was recorded only once. The chain carries TRBV7-6 and TRBJ2-2; D possibly corresponds to TRBD1 (6 bases). This CDR3 comprises 16 residues. V was trimmed by 1 base and J by 6 bases, leaving 15 bases between them. Germline V gives CDR1 SGHVS, CDR2 FNYEAQ. CDR3: CASSLGARGTAGELFF. CDR3 bases: TGTGCCAGCAGCTTAGGGGCCAGGGGAACTGCCGGGGAGCTGTTTTTT.